The 12 T cell receptor beta chains below were found in one sample sequenced in a study of blood T cells in healthy people across ages. A J-beta primer mix and a sample-barcoded 5' primer were used in a second PCR of about 7 to 12 cycles. From the 5' RACE reads, TCRdb called clonotypes with MiXCR, one entry per CDR3 protein. The sample shows about 970,000 distinct CDR3 sequences, roughly 51% of them seen only once. The specimen sequenced was blood. These receptors came from a woman aged 60 to 75 in good health.

The V call is TRBV4-2, the J call TRBJ2-7, with D perhaps given as TRBD1 or TRBD2 (5 bases each). Germline V CDR1 and CDR2: LGHNA, YNFKEQ. CDR3 size: 15 residues. Trimming removed 2 bases at V and 1 base at J, with 12 bases between. The CDR3 region is CASSQLNGGSYEQYF. In DNA, the CDR3 is TGTGCCAGCAGCCAACTTAATGGGGGTTCCTACGAGCAGTACTTC.

The genes are TRBV15 and TRBJ2-1; 7 nucleotides line up with TRBD1. This CDR3 comprises 13 residues. With 3 bases clipped from V and 7 bases from J, the junction kept 3 bases outside the gene matches. Germline-derived CDR1 and CDR2 are LNHNV and YYDKDF (reference sequence). CDR3 amino acids: CATSRVQGNEQFF. The DNA of the CDR3 is TGTGCCACCAGCAGGGTACAGGGGAATGAGCAGTTCTTC.

The V and J genes are TRBV20-1 and TRBJ2-7, with 7 bases aligning to TRBD2. Germline assignment: CDR1 DFQATT and CDR2 SNEGSKA (reference sequence). This CDR3 is 15 amino acids long. Trimming removed 6 bases from V and 3 bases from J; junction bases left unmatched: 14. The CDR3 sequence: CSASEGREYFYEQYF. The CDR3 DNA follows: TGCAGTGCCAGCGAGGGGCGGGAGTATTTCTACGAGCAGTACTTC.

The rearrangement joins TRBV25-1 to TRBJ1-2; D is uncertain. The V gene's germline CDR1 is MGHDK and CDR2 SYGVNS. V dropped 3 bases and J dropped 4 bases, with 9 bases sitting between them. There are 13 residues in the CDR3. The CDR3 DNA follows: TGTGCCAGCAGTGATTGGGAGTTCTATGGCTACACCTTC. As protein: CASSDWEFYGYTF.

This clonotype has just a few counts. The J gene is TRBJ1-2, the V gene TRBV7-2, with unresolved D. The germline gives CDR1 SGHTA, CDR2 FQGNSA. Trimming removed 4 bases at V and 4 bases at J, with 7 bases between. CDR3 length: 12 amino acids. This CDR3 is CASSSPLYGYTF. In nucleotides, the CDR3 is TGTGCCAGCAGCTCCCCACTCTATGGCTACACCTTC.

V and J are TRBV25-1 and TRBJ2-3; the D is unclear. Trimming stripped 0 bases from V and 0 bases from J, with 4 bases between. Germline CDR1 reads MGHDK; CDR2 reads SYGVNS. The CDR3 loop spans 14 amino acids. The chain's CDR3 is CASSEYGSTDTQYF. The CDR3 DNA sequence: TGTGCCAGCAGTGAATATGGGAGCACAGATACGCAGTATTTT.

The chain employs TRBV4-1 and TRBJ1-2; D call uncertain. Deletions cut 5 bases from V and 4 bases from J, with 14 bases between. The V gene's germline CDR1 is MGHRA and CDR2 YSYEKL. CDR3 size: 14 residues. In DNA, the CDR3 is TGCGCCAGCAGCTCGATCGAGCTTCTCTATGGCTACACCTTC. Translating it yields CASSSIELLYGYTF.

This clonotype occurred a few times. V gene TRBV5-1 combines with J gene TRBJ2-7; D gene ambiguous. Trimming shortened V by 3 bases and J by 1 base, and 14 bases separated the two germline ends. The CDR3 has 15 residues. Germline CDR1 is SGHRS and CDR2 is YFSETQ. Here the CDR3 DNA reads TGCGCCAGCAGCTCCCCCGAGGCAGGATCCTACGAGCAGTACTTC. It translates to CASSSPEAGSYEQYF.

The rearrangement links TRBV12-3 or TRBV12-4 to TRBJ2-7; 7 nucleotides agree with TRBD2. After removal of 3 bases from V and 5 bases from J, the junction contained 10 bases not matched to a gene. The CDR3 runs to 15 residues. CDR3 residues: CASSLGSGFADEQYF. The CDR3 DNA sequence: TGTGCCAGCAGTTTGGGTAGCGGGTTTGCAGACGAGCAGTACTTC.

This clonotype was counted between two and nine times. The rearrangement uses TRBV20-1 and TRBJ2-1, with D possibly TRBD2 on 5 matching bases. Trimming cost V 0 bases and J 5 bases, with 14 bases left between them. The CDR3 is 15 amino acids. Germline CDR1 reads DFQATT; CDR2 reads SNEGSKA (reference sequence). DNA of the CDR3: TGCAGTGCTAGAGAAGGCGGGCCCTTAGACAATGAGCAGTTCTTC. The encoded protein is CSAREGGPLDNEQFF.

The chain recombines TRBV29-1 with TRBJ2-7; D is undetermined. Germline CDR1 is SQVTM and CDR2 is ANQGSEA. CDR3 length: 11 amino acids. V was shortened by 7 bases and J by 3 bases, with 10 bases between the two germline ends. As DNA, the CDR3 is TGCAGCGCAGTATTGGGCTACGAGCAGTACTTC. Translation gives CSAVLGYEQYF.

The chain has TRBV10-1 and TRBJ1-5; possible D gene TRBD1, 5 bases. CDR3 length: 16 amino acids. Looked up from germline, CDR1 is WNHNN and CDR2 is SYGVQD (reference sequence). With 10 bases removed from V and 0 bases from J, the gap between germline ends came to 19 bases. CDR3: CATQQRQKDSNQPQHF. Here the CDR3 DNA reads TGCGCCACACAGCAACGACAGAAAGATAGCAATCAGCCCCAGCATTTT.